One TCR beta chain is described in this entry. Only in-frame clones appear in the TCRdb table, and some are missing; sequencing was by immunoSEQ multiplex PCR. The table records about 270,000 clones, more than 65% of them present only once. This record comes from a study of control samples from healthy donors and cancer patients. V was clipped by 3 bases and J by 7 bases; unmatched bases: 5. Germline loops: CDR1 SGHTA, CDR2 FQGNSA. CDR3 length: 15 residues. Sequenced: PBMCs. This receptor was identified in a woman aged 55-70 years with lung cancer. This chain uses TRBV7-2 with TRBJ1-4, with TRBD1 matching over 10 bases. CDR3 bases: TGTGCCAGCAGCTTCGACAGGGGGCTTGGTGAAAAACTGTTTTTT. It specifies CASSFDRGLGEKLFF.